This T cell receptor beta chain is from a study of T cells after yellow fever vaccination (dated by TCRdb to between 2018 and 2020). With respect to the entire study: Libraries from fractions with low cell numbers were prepared with the SMART-Seq v4 Ultra Low Input RNA kit. Two healthy male donors, one aged 18 to 30 and one aged 30 to 40 years, were included in the cohort. To follow T-cell clones before and after primary and booster YFV17D yellow fever vaccination, bulk TCR alpha and beta repertoires were sequenced over time. Blood was collected at multiple timepoints before and after primary and secondary immunization, and bulk PBMC replicates and cell subsets were isolated. Paper-wide results and their limitations: FACS-sorted repertoires could contain abundant contaminating clonotypes from the bulk population, so computational filtering was required. After the booster, most of the clones that had expanded following primary vaccination were detected again (roughly 97% of CD4 and roughly 90% of CD8), which suggests that memory was broadly maintained. A small share of clonotypes was detected in both CD4 and CD8 compartments, with the overlap likely arising from convergent recombination. The secondary T-cell response was found to be weaker but faster than the primary response, with a peak reached on day 5 rather than on day 15. Because only a couple of donors were included in the study, the extent to which the findings can be generalized is limited.

The treatment or condition label here, explained by the study, means: live attenuated yellow fever vaccine strain. Two biological replicates of bulk PBMCs were collected at each blood-draw timepoint. PBMCs were isolated from peripheral blood using a standard Ficoll-Paque protocol. TriZol was used to extract RNA from bulk PBMCs, CD4 and CD8 fractions, and dextramer-positive and dextramer-negative fractions. Trimming leaves V shorter by 3 bases and J shorter by 4 bases, with the junction holding 2 bases beyond the gene matches. Counted from cysteine to phenylalanine, this CDR3 has 14 amino acids. Left in the record is the CDR3 DNA by itself, 42 bases read in frame from the first base. For CDR1 and CDR2, the germline V gene lists SGHTA and FQGTGA. TCR cDNA was synthesized by 5'RACE template switching, which introduced a universal primer site and unique molecular identifiers. Priming of cDNA synthesis was performed from both the TCR alpha and TCR beta constant segments. Library amplification involved two PCR steps, and the second step added sample barcodes and sequencing adapters. Sequencing of libraries was done on Illumina HiSeq 2500 (2x100 bp) or NovaSeq (2x150 bp). The paper's data handling went like this. MIGEC handled demultiplexing of reads and collapsing into UMI consensus sequences, while MiXCR performed V(D)J alignment. Clonotypes responding to the vaccine were identified with edgeR on replicate PBMC samples, with the criteria of FDR below 0.01 and a log2 fold change above 5 up to day 15. Each bulk clonotype received a CD4 or CD8 identity based on whether the sequenced CD4 or CD8 repertoire contained that clonotype at higher abundance. In TCRdb, the public reads were trimmed at Q25 with fastp and aligned with MiXCR, with productive beta chains retained. One record per CDR3 amino acid sequence lists the most common genes and DNA. The V and J calls come from TCRdb's annotation, not from the publication. The sample data list around 530,000 distinct CDR3 sequences, and about a sixth of these were observed just once. The ten largest clonotypes hold 15% to 20% of the sample.

Concerning this clonotype: Its antigen specificity is not known. There are no base qualities to consult, and no much larger clone falls within one base.

This TCR derives from a young man who received the YFV17D yellow fever vaccine. The V and J segments used are TRBV7-3 and TRBJ2-2, with TRBD2 identical over 7 junction bases. The sequencing here drew on PBMCs, taken about 5 days after the first yellow fever vaccination. The nucleotide sequence is TGTGCCAGCAGCTTTACTAGCGTCACCGGGGAGCTGTTTTTT. Its protein product is CASSFTSVTGELFF.